Presented here are 17 T cell receptor beta chains from one specimen sequenced in a study of blood T cell repertoires in COVID-19. TCRdb's copy holds only in-frame clones and misses some; the assay was immunoSEQ multiplex PCR. The sample has 81,000 or so clones; 89% are singletons. The source material was peripheral blood. The receptors come from a man in his 70s with active or convalescent COVID-19.

V gene TRBV2 combines with J gene TRBJ2-3; D is possibly TRBD2 (6 bases). From germline, CDR1 is SNHLY and CDR2 FYNNEI. The V and J ends lost 5 bases and 3 bases respectively, with 12 bases between them. The CDR3 has 14 residues. This chain's CDR3 is CASSSLRGTDTQYF. The DNA of the CDR3 is TGTGCCAGCAGTTCACTACGGGGGACAGATACGCAGTATTTT.

The genes are TRBV5-4 and TRBJ1-1; D is perhaps TRBD1 (5 bases). The CDR3 totals 15 residues. Germline V CDR1 and CDR2: SGHNT, YYREEE (reference sequence). V lost 2 bases to trimming and J lost 3 bases, with 14 bases between them. This chain's CDR3 is CASSLTQGGDTEAFF. Written as DNA, the CDR3 is TGTGCCAGCAGCTTAACCCAGGGAGGGGACACTGAAGCTTTCTTT.

The CDR3 is CASSPAGDSLSYPTDTQYF. DNA of the CDR3: TGTGCCAGCTCTCCCGCAGGGGACAGCCTCTCATACCCCACAGATACGCAGTATTTT. The genes are TRBV7-2 and TRBJ2-3; the match to TRBD1 covers 7 bases. Unmatched junction bases numbered 22, after V lost 8 bases and J lost 2 bases. This CDR3 contains 19 residues. CDR1 is SGHTA and CDR2 is FQGNSA in the germline V gene.

The rearrangement uses TRBV24-1 and TRBJ1-4; 9 bases fit TRBD1. Germline loops: CDR1 KGHDR, CDR2 SFDVKD. The ends lost 7 bases at V and 10 bases at J; junction bases unmatched: 6. This CDR3 spans 13 amino acids. Written as DNA, the CDR3 is TGTGCCACCAGGGGGACAGGGCTCGGAAAACTGTTTTTT. Its protein product is CATRGTGLGKLFF.

DNA for the CDR3: TGCGCCAGCAGCTCCGAGAGCTCTGGAAACACCATATATTTT. It is translated as CASSSESSGNTIYF. The J gene is TRBJ1-3, the V gene TRBV5-1, with unresolved D. The CDR3 has 14 amino acids. The V gene's germline CDR1 is SGHRS and CDR2 YFSETQ. V was clipped by 3 bases and J by 0 bases, with 7 bases between them.

J is TRBJ2-7 and V is TRBV4-3; no reliable D call. Germline V gene lookup returns CDR1 LGHNA and CDR2 YSLEER. The CDR3 is 13 residues long. V was trimmed by 3 bases and J by 6 bases, leaving 12 bases between them. CDR3 DNA sequence: TGCGCCAGCAGCCAGGCACCGTCGGGCGAGCAGTACTTC. Residues: CASSQAPSGEQYF.

This clone came up a few times. CDR3 coding DNA: TGTGCCACCAGTGATTTCGTTTTGGTGGGGGGGCCCAATGAGCAGTTCTTC. Its translation: CATSDFVLVGGPNEQFF. V is TRBV24-1 and J is TRBJ2-1, with D possibly TRBD2 on 7 matching bases. The V end lost 1 base, the J end lost 6 bases, and 18 bases lay between the germline ends. The CDR3 covers 17 residues. Germline V gene sequence: CDR1 KGHDR, CDR2 SFDVKD.

This chain joins TRBV5-1 and TRBJ1-5; D gene uncertain. Germline V CDR1 and CDR2: SGHRS, YFSETQ. The CDR3 runs to 13 residues. V lost 3 bases to trimming and J lost 5 bases, with 9 bases between them. The CDR3 region is CASSSLGDQPQHF. In nucleotides, the CDR3 is TGCGCCAGCAGCTCCCTAGGTGATCAGCCCCAGCATTTT.

The V and J genes are TRBV10-3 and TRBJ1-5; 7 positions agree with TRBD1. V was pared by 0 bases and J by 2 bases, with 4 bases of the junction left unmatched. The CDR3 consists of 16 residues. From germline, CDR1 is ENHRY and CDR2 SYGVKD. CDR3 region: CAISESRGQGNQPQHF. The CDR3 DNA follows: TGTGCCATCAGTGAGTCAAGAGGACAGGGCAATCAGCCCCAGCATTTT.

J is TRBJ1-5 and V is TRBV27; the match to TRBD1 covers 11 bases. V shed 4 bases, J shed 6 bases, and the junction held 5 bases outside the gene matches. Germline CDR1 and CDR2: MNHEY and SMNVEV (reference sequence). This CDR3 is 15 amino acids long. For the CDR3, the DNA is TGTGCCAGCAGTTCGAGGGGACAGGGGGTTCAGCCCCAGCATTTT. Translation: CASSSRGQGVQPQHF.

V usage is TRBV29-1 and J usage is TRBJ1-2; TRBD1 matches at 9 bases. V lost 1 base to trimming and J lost 4 bases; unmatched junction nucleotides: 4. This CDR3 is built from 14 residues. CDR1 and CDR2 from the germline V gene are SQVTM and ANQGSEA. The chain's CDR3 is CSVEGDREGYGYTF. The CDR3 region has the DNA TGCAGCGTTGAAGGGGACAGGGAGGGCTATGGCTACACCTTC.

The rearrangement uses TRBV10-3 and TRBJ1-1; 10 nucleotides agree with TRBD1. CDR3 size: 14 residues. Per the germline V gene, CDR1 is ENHRY and CDR2 is SYGVKD. With V trimmed by 10 bases and J by 3 bases, 8 bases remained unmatched. The CDR3 nucleotides are TGTGCCACCACAGACAGGGGGCGGGACACTGAAGCTTTCTTT. This translates into CATTDRGRDTEAFF.

The V call is TRBV3-1 (or the pseudogene TRBV3-2), the J call TRBJ2-3, with D tentatively TRBD1 (6 bases). CDR1 and CDR2 from the germline V gene are LGHDT and YNNKEL (reference sequence). The CDR3 length is 15 residues. The V gene lost 0 bases and the J gene lost 5 bases, with 12 bases spanning the gap. The CDR3 DNA reads TGTGCCAGCAGCCAAGATAATGGGGGCGTAGATACGCAGTATTTT. Protein sequence: CASSQDNGGVDTQYF.

This chain links TRBV7-2 with TRBJ2-7, with 11 positions matching TRBD1. Germline V gene data show CDR1 as SGHTA and CDR2 as FQGNSA. The CDR3 is 19 residues long. V was clipped by 3 bases and J by 0 bases; unmatched bases: 13. CDR3 DNA: TGTGCCAGCAGCTTTGGGCACCTTCGGACAGGGGGCGCCTCCTACGAGCAGTACTTC. It encodes CASSFGHLRTGGASYEQYF.

The CDR3 loop is CASRPQGGDYGYTF. CDR3 coding DNA: TGCGCCAGCAGACCACAGGGGGGTGACTATGGCTACACCTTC. The V and J genes are TRBV5-1 and TRBJ1-2, with 8 bases that match TRBD1. The CDR3 extends over 14 amino acids. Germline CDR1 SGHRS, CDR2 YFSETQ. V was clipped by 5 bases and J by 3 bases; unmatched bases: 6.

The V call is TRBV20-1, the J call TRBJ1-5, with 7 positions matching TRBD1. This CDR3 has 17 residues. After removal of 3 bases from V and 1 base from J, the junction contained 12 bases not matched to a gene. Germline lookup yields CDR1 DFQATT and CDR2 SNEGSKA (reference sequence). The CDR3 region is CSASDARGTVSNQPQHF. CDR3 nucleotides: TGCAGTGCTAGTGATGCGAGGGGGACAGTGAGCAATCAGCCCCAGCATTTT.

V gene TRBV5-6 combines with J gene TRBJ1-6, with no clear D. The CDR3 runs to 16 residues. The germline V and J ends were trimmed by 2 bases and 7 bases, with 16 bases remaining between them. Germline CDR1 reads SGHDT; CDR2 reads YYEEEE. CDR3 nucleotides: TGTGCCAGCAGCTTCCGGAGGGATCTACCGAATTCACCCCTCCACTTT. Translated, it gives CASSFRRDLPNSPLHF.